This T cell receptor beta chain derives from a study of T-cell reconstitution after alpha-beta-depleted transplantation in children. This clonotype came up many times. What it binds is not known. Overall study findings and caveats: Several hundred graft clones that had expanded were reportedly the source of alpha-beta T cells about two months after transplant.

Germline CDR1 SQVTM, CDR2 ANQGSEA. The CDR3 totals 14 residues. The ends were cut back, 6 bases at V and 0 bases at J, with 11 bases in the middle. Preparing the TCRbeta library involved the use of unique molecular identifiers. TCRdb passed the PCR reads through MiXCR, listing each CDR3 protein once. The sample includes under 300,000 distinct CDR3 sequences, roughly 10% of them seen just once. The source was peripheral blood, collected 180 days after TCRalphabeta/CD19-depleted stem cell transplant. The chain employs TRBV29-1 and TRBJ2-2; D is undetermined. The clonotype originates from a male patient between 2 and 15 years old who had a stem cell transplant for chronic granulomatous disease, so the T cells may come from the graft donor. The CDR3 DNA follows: TGCAGCGTCGTACCCGTTTCGAACACCGGGGAGCTGTTTTTT. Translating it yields CSVVPVSNTGELFF.